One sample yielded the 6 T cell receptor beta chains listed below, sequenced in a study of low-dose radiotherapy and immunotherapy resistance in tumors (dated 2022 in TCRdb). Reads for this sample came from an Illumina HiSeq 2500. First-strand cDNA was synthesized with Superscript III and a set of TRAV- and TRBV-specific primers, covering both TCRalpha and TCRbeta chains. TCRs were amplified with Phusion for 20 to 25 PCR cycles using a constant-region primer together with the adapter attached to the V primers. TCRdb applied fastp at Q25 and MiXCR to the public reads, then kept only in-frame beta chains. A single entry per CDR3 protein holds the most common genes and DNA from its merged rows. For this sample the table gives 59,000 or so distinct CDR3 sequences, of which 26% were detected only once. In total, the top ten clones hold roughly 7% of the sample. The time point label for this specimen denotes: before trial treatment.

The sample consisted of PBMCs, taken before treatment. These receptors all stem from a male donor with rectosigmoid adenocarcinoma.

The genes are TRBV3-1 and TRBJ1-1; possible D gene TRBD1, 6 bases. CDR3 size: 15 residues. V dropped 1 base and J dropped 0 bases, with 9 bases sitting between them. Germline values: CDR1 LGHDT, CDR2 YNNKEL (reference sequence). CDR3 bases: TGTGCCAGCAGCCAAGCGGGGGGCCTGAACACTGAAGCTTTCTTT. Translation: CASSQAGGLNTEAFF. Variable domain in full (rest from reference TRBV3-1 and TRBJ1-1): DTAVSQTPKYLVTQMGNDKSIKCEQNLGHDTMYWYKQDSKKFLKIMFSYNNKELIINETVPNRFSPKSPDKAHLNLHINSLELGDSAVYFCASSQAGGLNTEAFFGQGTRLTVV.

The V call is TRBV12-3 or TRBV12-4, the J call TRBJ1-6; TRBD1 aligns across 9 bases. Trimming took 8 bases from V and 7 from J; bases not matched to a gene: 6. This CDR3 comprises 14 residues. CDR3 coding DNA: TGTGCCAGCGCCACTGGACAGGGGAATTCACCCCTCCACTTT. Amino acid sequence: CASATGQGNSPLHF.

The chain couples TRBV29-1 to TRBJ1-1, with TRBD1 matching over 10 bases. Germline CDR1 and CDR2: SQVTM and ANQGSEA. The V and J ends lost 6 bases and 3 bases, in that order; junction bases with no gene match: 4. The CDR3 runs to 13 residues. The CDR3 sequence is CSVRQGADTEAFF. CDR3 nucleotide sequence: TGCAGCGTCAGACAGGGGGCGGACACTGAAGCTTTCTTT.

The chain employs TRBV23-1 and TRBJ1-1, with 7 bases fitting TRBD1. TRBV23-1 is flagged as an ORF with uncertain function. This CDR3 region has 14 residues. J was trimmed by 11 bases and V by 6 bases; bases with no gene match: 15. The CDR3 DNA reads TGCGCCAGCAGACTCGAGGAGGGGGCAGGTGTTGCTTTCTTT. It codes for CASRLEEGAGVAFF.

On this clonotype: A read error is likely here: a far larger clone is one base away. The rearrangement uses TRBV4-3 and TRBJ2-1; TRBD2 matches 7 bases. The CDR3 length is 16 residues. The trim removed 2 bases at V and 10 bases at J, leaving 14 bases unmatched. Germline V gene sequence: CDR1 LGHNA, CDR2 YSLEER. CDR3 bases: TGCGCCAGCAGCCAACCCCGGGGGGAGGAGAACTACGAGCAGTTCTTC. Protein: CASSQPRGEENYEQFF.

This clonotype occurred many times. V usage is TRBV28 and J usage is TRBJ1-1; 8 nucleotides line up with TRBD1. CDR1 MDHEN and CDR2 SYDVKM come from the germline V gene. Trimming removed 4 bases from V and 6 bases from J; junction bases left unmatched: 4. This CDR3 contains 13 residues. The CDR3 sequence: CASSSRDRPEAFF. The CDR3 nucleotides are TGTGCCAGCAGTTCGAGGGACAGGCCTGAAGCTTTCTTT.